The table lists the clone carrying this T cell receptor (beta chain) with a count of one. This sample stems from a study of shared clonotypes between healthy human individuals. This table comes from immunoSEQ multiplex PCR, and its TCRdb copy is limited to in-frame clones, with some not included. This table holds around 200,000 clones, approximately 61% found once. The CDR3 runs to 15 residues. Germline trimming cut 3 bases from V and 6 bases from J; bases unmatched to any gene: 10. The germline V gene encodes CDR1 KGHSH and CDR2 LQKENI. The chain has TRBV18 and TRBJ2-7, with TRBD1 matching over 8 bases. The receptor comes from a man aged 25 to 40 in good health. Sequencing input: memory CD4+ T cells sorted from blood. The subset was: CD45RA-negative fraction. The CDR3 sequence is CASSPAGGQTGEQYF. CDR3 DNA sequence: TGTGCCAGCTCACCGGCAGGGGGCCAGACGGGCGAGCAGTACTTC.